This T cell receptor beta chain emerged from a study of glioma-infiltrating T cells. On this clonotype itself: No antigen is known for it.

Germline V gene lookup returns CDR1 MNHNS and CDR2 SASEGT. Deletions cut 9 bases from V and 8 bases from J, with 19 bases between. The CDR3 is 14 amino acids. The iRepertoire nested amplicon-rescue multiplex PCR amplified TCR alpha and beta CDR3s from RNA. TCRdb re-derived calls from the multiplex PCR reads in MiXCR, one entry per CDR3 protein. The table records about 400,000 distinct CDR3 sequences, approximately 42% of them present only once. The study, taken as a whole, reports: A blood CDR3 motif signature was depleted in highly divergent patients.

This sequence was found in a human donor with low-grade glioma or glioblastoma, undergoing nonglioma brain surgery, or in good health (not recorded which). Specimen: glioma tissue, nonneoplastic brain tissue, or PBMCs (not recorded which). V and J are TRBV6-1 and TRBJ1-4, with no clear D. The CDR3 nucleotides read TGTGCCAGAAGTTACGCGGCCGGTGCGGAAAAACTGTTTTTT. Its translation is CARSYAAGAEKLFF.